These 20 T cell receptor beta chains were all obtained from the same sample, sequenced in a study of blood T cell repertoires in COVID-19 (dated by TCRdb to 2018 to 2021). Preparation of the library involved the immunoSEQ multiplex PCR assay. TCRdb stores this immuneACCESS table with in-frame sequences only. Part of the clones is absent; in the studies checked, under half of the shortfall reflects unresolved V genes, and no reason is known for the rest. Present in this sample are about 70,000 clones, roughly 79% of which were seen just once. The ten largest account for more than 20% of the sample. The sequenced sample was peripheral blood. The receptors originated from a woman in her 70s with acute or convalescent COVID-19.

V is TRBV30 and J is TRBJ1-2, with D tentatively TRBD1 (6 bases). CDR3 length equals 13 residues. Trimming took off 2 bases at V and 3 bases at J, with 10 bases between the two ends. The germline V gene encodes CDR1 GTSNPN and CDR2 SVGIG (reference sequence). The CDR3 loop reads CAWSWSGDYGYTF. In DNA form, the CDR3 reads TGTGCCTGGAGTTGGTCAGGGGACTATGGCTACACCTTC.

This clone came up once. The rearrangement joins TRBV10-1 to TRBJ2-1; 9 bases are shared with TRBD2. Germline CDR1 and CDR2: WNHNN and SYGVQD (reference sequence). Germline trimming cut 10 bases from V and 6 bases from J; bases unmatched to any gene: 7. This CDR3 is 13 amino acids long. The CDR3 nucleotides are TGCGCCACTTCCCGGACTAGCGCCAATGAGCAGTTCTTC. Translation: CATSRTSANEQFF.

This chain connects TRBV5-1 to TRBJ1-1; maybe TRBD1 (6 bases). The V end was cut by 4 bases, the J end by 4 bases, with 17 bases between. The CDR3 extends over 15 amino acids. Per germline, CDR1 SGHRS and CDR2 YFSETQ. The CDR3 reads CASSPVQGLGTEAFF. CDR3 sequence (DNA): TGCGCCAGCAGCCCAGTACAGGGATTGGGCACTGAAGCTTTCTTT.

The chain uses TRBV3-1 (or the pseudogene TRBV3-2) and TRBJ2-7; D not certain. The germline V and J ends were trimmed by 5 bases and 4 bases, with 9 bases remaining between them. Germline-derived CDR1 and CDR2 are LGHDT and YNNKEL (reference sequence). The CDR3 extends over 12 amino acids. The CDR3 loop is CASSVTAYEQYF. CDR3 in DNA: TGTGCCAGCAGCGTCACAGCTTACGAGCAGTACTTC.

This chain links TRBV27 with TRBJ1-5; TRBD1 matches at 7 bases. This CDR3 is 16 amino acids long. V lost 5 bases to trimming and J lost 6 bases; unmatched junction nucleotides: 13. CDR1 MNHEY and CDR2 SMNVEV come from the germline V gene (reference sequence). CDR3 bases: TGTGCCAGCAGTCCTGGGACAGCCAAATTGGCTCAGCCCCAGCATTTT. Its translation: CASSPGTAKLAQPQHF.

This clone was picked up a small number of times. CDR3 nucleotides: TGTGCCAGCAGCCAAGACGGGAATAGCGGGAGACCCGAGCAGTACTTC. The encoded protein is CASSQDGNSGRPEQYF. The chain employs TRBV14 and TRBJ2-7; TRBD2 agrees at 9 bases. The CDR3 runs 16 residues. Germline V CDR1 and CDR2: SGHDN, FVKESK. Germline trimming cut 0 bases from V and 6 bases from J; bases unmatched to any gene: 9.

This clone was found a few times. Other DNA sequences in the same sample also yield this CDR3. The CDR3 DNA sequence: TGTGCCAGCAGCGTCGGGGGGGACTATGGCTACACCTTC. It specifies CASSVGGDYGYTF. The chain links TRBV9 to TRBJ1-2, with D possibly TRBD1 on 5 matching bases. The V end lost 2 bases, the J end lost 3 bases, and 8 bases lay between the germline ends. This CDR3 region has 13 residues. Per germline, CDR1 SGDLS and CDR2 YYNGEE.

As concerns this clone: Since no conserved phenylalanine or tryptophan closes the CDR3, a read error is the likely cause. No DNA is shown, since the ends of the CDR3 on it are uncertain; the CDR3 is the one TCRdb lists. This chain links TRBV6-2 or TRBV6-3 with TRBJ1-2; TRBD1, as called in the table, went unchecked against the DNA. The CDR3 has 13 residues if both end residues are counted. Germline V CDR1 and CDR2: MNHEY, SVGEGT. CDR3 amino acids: CASSSRTGPEPVL.

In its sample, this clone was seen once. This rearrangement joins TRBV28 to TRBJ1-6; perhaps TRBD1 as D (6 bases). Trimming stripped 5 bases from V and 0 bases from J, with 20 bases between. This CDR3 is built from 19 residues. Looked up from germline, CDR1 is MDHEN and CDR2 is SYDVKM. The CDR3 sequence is CASSIRTGKMSSYNSPLHF. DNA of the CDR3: TGTGCCAGCAGTATACGCACAGGGAAAATGAGCTCCTATAATTCACCCCTCCACTTT.

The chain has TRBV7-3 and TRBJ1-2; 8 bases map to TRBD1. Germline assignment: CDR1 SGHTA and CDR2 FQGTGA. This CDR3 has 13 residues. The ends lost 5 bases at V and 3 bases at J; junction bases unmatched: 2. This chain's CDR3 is CASSTDRDYGYTF. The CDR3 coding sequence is TGTGCCAGCAGCACGGACAGGGACTATGGCTACACCTTC. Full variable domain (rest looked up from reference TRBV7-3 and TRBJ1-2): GAGVSQTPSNKVTEKGKYVELRCDPISGHTALYWYRQSLGQGPEFLIYFQGTGAADDSGLPNDRFFAVRPEGSVSTLKIQRTERGDSAVYLCASSTDRDYGYTFGSGTRLTVV.

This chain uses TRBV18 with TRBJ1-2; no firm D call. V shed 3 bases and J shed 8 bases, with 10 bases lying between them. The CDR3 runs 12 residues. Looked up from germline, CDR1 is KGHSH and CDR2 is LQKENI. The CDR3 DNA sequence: TGTGCCAGCTCACCGACCCTAGTCGGCTACACCTTC. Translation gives CASSPTLVGYTF.

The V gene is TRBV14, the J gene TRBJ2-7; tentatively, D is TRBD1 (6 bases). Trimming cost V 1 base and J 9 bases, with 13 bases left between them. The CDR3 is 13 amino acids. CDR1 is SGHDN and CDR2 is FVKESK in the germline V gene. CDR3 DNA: TGTGCCAGCAGCCAAGCAAGGGACACCCCGCAGTACTTC. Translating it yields CASSQARDTPQYF.

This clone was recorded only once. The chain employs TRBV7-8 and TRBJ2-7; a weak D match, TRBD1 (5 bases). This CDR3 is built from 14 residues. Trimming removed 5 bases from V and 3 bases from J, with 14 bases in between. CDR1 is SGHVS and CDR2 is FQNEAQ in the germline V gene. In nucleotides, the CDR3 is TGTGCCAGCAGCAGAGGACATAGGTTCTACGAGCAGTACTTC. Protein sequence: CASSRGHRFYEQYF.

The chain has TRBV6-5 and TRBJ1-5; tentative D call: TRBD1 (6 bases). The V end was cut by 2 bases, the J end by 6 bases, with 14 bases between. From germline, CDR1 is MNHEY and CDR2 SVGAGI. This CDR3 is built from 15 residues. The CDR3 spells CASSYSWEGVQPQHF. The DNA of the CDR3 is TGTGCCAGCAGTTACAGTTGGGAGGGGGTTCAGCCCCAGCATTTT.

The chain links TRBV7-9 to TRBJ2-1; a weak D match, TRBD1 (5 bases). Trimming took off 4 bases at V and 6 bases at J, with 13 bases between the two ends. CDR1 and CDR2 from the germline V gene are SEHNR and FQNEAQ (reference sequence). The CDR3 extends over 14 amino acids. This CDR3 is CASSSLAGRNEQFF. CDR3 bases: TGTGCCAGCAGCTCCTTAGCAGGGCGCAATGAGCAGTTCTTC.

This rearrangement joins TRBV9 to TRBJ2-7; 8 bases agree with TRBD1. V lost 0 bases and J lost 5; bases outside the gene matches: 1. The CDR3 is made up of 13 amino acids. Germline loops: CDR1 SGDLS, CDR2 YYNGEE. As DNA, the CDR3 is TGTGCCAGCAGCGTAGTACAGGGGGACGAGCAGTACTTC. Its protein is CASSVVQGDEQYF.

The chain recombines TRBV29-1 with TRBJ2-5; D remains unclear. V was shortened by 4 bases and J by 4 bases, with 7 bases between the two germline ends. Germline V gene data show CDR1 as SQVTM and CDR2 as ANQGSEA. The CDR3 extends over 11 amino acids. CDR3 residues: CSVGLGETQYF. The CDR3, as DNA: TGCAGCGTTGGACTGGGAGAGACCCAGTACTTC.

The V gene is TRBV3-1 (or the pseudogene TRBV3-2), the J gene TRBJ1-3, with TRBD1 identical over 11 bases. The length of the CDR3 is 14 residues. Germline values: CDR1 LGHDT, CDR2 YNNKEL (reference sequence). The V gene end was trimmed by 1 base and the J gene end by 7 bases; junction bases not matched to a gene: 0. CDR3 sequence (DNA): TGTGCCAGCAGCCAAGGGGACAGGGGGAACACCATATATTTT. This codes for CASSQGDRGNTIYF.

The DNA for the CDR3 is TGCGCCAGCAGCACCGGACAGGGGGCACTTGGCTACACCTTC. Protein sequence: CASSTGQGALGYTF. The rearrangement links TRBV5-1 to TRBJ1-2; 11 nucleotides align to TRBD1. This CDR3 is 14 amino acids long. CDR1 SGHRS and CDR2 YFSETQ come from the germline V gene. Germline trimming cut 4 bases from V and 7 bases from J; bases unmatched to any gene: 6.

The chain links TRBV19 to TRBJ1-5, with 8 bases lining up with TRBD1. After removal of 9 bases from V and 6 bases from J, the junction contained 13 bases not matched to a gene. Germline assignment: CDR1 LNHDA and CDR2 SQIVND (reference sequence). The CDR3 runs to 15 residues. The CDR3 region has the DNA TGTGCCAGCTGCCGCGACAGGGGATTTTCTCAGCCCCAGCATTTT. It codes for CASCRDRGFSQPQHF.